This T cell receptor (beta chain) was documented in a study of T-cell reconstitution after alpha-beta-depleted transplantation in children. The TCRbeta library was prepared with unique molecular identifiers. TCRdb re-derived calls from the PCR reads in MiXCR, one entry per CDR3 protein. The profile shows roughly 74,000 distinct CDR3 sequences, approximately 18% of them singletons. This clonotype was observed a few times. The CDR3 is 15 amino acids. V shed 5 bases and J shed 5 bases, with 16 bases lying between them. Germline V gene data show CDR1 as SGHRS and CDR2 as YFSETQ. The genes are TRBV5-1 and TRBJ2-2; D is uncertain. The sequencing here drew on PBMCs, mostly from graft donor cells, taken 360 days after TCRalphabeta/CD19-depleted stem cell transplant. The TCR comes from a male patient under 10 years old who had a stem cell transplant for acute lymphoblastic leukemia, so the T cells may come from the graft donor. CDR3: CASRWAGRWTGELFF. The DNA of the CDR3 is TGCGCCAGCAGGTGGGCAGGACGGTGGACCGGGGAGCTGTTTTTT.